This T cell receptor beta chain was documented in a study of cytomegalovirus exposure and HLA in healthy donors. General study results and limits: CMV serostatus was the only immune exposure information that was available.

The PCR contained 60 Vbeta and 13 Jbeta primers. Profiling relied on immunoSEQ multiplex PCR, and the TCRdb table lists in-frame clones only, not all of them. The sample records roughly 150,000 clones, 75% to 90% being singletons. The length of the CDR3 is 9 residues. The V and J ends lost 3 bases and 6 bases respectively, with 3 bases between them. The germline gives CDR1 DFQATT, CDR2 SNEGSKA (reference sequence). Points on this clone: The antigen remains undetermined.

The chain carries TRBV20-1 and TRBJ2-7; D is ambiguous. The material sequenced was PBMCs. This receptor was taken from a woman between 18 and 30 years old in good health and CMV-seronegative. This CDR3 reads CSASSEQYF. The CDR3, as DNA: TGCAGTGCTAGCTCCGAGCAGTACTTC.